The 15 T cell receptor beta chains reported below all come from one sample, sequenced in a study of a mutant IDH1 vaccine in newly diagnosed glioma (dated by TCRdb to the early 2020s). Their target antigens are unknown. The time point label corresponds to: week 11, during vaccination. Every vaccine dose consisted of 300 ug of a 20-mer mutant IDH1 peptide in Montanide, administered subcutaneously together with topical imiquimod. Library preparation used the immunoSEQ multiplex PCR assay. Entries here come from immuneACCESS through TCRdb and include only in-frame sequences with V and J called. Some clones fail to appear in such tables; in the studies checked, an unresolved V gene covers under half of the shortfall, and the cause of the remainder is unknown. Recorded for this sample are 20,000 to 30,000 clones; about 80% of them occurred a single time. About 9.4% of the sample is in the top ten clones.

The sequencing used PBMCs, collected from a glioma patient whose treatment included an IDH1 peptide vaccine. The receptors originated from a young woman with glioma.

J is TRBJ1-1 and V is TRBV7-9; 10 nucleotides align to TRBD1. CDR3 size: 16 residues. Germline CDR1 reads SEHNR; CDR2 reads FQNEAQ (reference sequence). The junction had 9 bases not matched to a gene; V was cut back by 5 bases and J by 3 bases. The CDR3 DNA reads as TGTGCCAGCAGCCCATCTGACAGGGGGCGCGACACTGAAGCTTTCTTT. This codes for CASSPSDRGRDTEAFF.

This chain joins TRBV25-1 and TRBJ2-7; D not resolved. From germline, CDR1 is MGHDK and CDR2 SYGVNS. V lost 2 bases, J lost 5 bases, and 1 base lay in between. This CDR3 is built from 10 residues. DNA of the CDR3: TGTGCCAGCAGTGAAGACGAGCAGTACTTC. Protein product: CASSEDEQYF.

The V and J genes are TRBV29-1 and TRBJ2-5, with D hard to call. CDR1 and CDR2 (germline): SQVTM, ANQGSEA. Trimming took 4 bases from V and 2 from J, leaving 5 bases between them. The length of the CDR3 is 11 residues. The CDR3 DNA is TGCAGCGTTGTAGGTCAAGAGACCCAGTACTTC. Protein sequence: CSVVGQETQYF.

This clone is medium-sized in the sample. The chain has TRBV7-9 and TRBJ2-7; TRBD1 is a possible D gene (6 bases). Looked up from germline, CDR1 is SEHNR and CDR2 is FQNEAQ (reference sequence). Trimming pared 4 bases from V and 5 bases from J, leaving 15 bases between. CDR3 length: 14 amino acids. The CDR3: CASSSARGGNEQYF. The CDR3 nucleotides are TGTGCCAGCAGCTCCGCCAGGGGTGGGAACGAGCAGTACTTC.

The V and J genes are TRBV4-1 and TRBJ1-1; 8 bases are a match to TRBD1. The CDR3 length is 16 residues. After removal of 4 bases from V and 3 bases from J, the junction contained 10 bases not matched to a gene. CDR1 and CDR2 from the germline V gene are MGHRA and YSYEKL. The DNA for the CDR3 is TGCGCCAGCAGCCCCCACCTGGACAGGGCCGACACTGAAGCTTTCTTT. Its translation is CASSPHLDRADTEAFF.

This clone was counted between two and nine times. The genes are TRBV27 and TRBJ1-1; D perhaps matches TRBD1 (6 bases). Germline V gene data show CDR1 as MNHEY and CDR2 as SMNVEV (reference sequence). The CDR3 loop spans 15 amino acids. Trimming shortened V by 2 bases and J by 5 bases, and 15 bases separated the two germline ends. The CDR3 sequence is CASSLVGHFLTEAFF. DNA for the CDR3: TGTGCCAGCAGTTTAGTGGGACACTTCTTGACTGAAGCTTTCTTT.

This clone was observed a single time. This chain connects TRBV6-4 to TRBJ1-2; weak D call: TRBD1 (6 bases). This CDR3 is 13 amino acids long. Trimming removed 2 bases from V and 8 bases from J, with 12 bases in between. The germline CDR1 and CDR2 sequences are MRHNA and SNTAGT. For the CDR3, the DNA is TGTGCCAGCAGTGACCCTAGACAGGACGGCTACACCTTC. It is translated as CASSDPRQDGYTF.

This clone was detected a few times. V is TRBV7-9 and J is TRBJ1-1; D is perhaps TRBD1 (5 bases). Trimming removed 5 bases from V and 1 base from J, with 17 bases in between. CDR3 length: 16 amino acids. Per germline, CDR1 SEHNR and CDR2 FQNEAQ (reference sequence). CDR3 DNA: TGTGCCAGCAGCCCGGGGACCGCGGGGAGGAACACTGAAGCTTTCTTT. Amino acids: CASSPGTAGRNTEAFF.

The genes are TRBV10-3 and TRBJ2-3; no reliable D call. Between the trimmed V and J ends, which lost 7 bases and 1 base, there was a span of 9 bases. The CDR3 runs to 13 residues. Germline V CDR1 and CDR2: ENHRY, SYGVKD. The CDR3 here is CAITGYRTDTQYF. The CDR3 DNA reads as TGTGCCATCACGGGCTACCGCACAGATACGCAGTATTTT.

The rearrangement joins TRBV7-9 to TRBJ2-7, with D perhaps matching TRBD1 or TRBD2 (5 bases each). Germline CDR1 SEHNR, CDR2 FQNEAQ (reference sequence). V shed 4 bases and J shed 6 bases, with 16 bases lying between them. The CDR3 runs 14 residues. CDR3 in amino acids: CASSSRWGSFEQYF. CDR3 coding DNA: TGTGCCAGCAGCTCACGATGGGGGTCGTTCGAGCAGTACTTC. Combining the CDR3 with reference TRBV7-9 and TRBJ2-7 gives the whole variable domain DTGVSQNPRHKITKRGQNVTFRCDPISEHNRLYWYRQTLGQGPEFLTYFQNEAQLEKSRLLSDRFSAERPKGSFSTLEIQRTEQGDSAMYLCASSSRWGSFEQYFGPGTRLTVT.

The V gene is TRBV7-2, the J gene TRBJ1-5, with a tentative D call TRBD1 (5 bases). Germline V CDR1 and CDR2: SGHTA, FQGNSA. The CDR3 sequence is 15 residues long. Between the trimmed V and J ends, which lost 1 base and 2 bases, there was a span of 9 bases. The chain's CDR3 is CASSLEGAGNQPQHF. CDR3 bases: TGTGCCAGCAGCTTAGAAGGGGCCGGCAATCAGCCCCAGCATTTT.

This clone came up once. This sequence joins TRBV7-2 and TRBJ1-6, with a tentative D call TRBD1 (5 bases). CDR1 is SGHTA, CDR2 FQGNSA, per germline. This CDR3 region has 18 residues. V was shortened by 3 bases and J by 8 bases, with 23 bases between the two germline ends. The CDR3, as DNA: TGTGCCAGCAGCTTTACCCCGTCGTGGGACCCGGAGGATTCACCCCTCCACTTT. Translating gives CASSFTPSWDPEDSPLHF.

The chain employs TRBV5-5 and TRBJ2-7, with D perhaps TRBD1 (6 bases). The CDR3 contains 15 residues. Germline CDR1 SGHKS, CDR2 YYEKEE (reference sequence). Trimming cost V 4 bases and J 2 bases, with 16 bases left between them. The CDR3 sequence is CASSPTLGAAYEQYF. CDR3 nucleotides: TGTGCCAGCAGCCCCACCCTGGGGGCAGCCTACGAGCAGTACTTC.

V gene TRBV19 combines with J gene TRBJ2-5; TRBD1 aligns across 10 bases. The junction had 7 bases not matched to a gene; V was cut back by 7 bases and J by 2 bases. This CDR3 has 15 residues. Germline assignment: CDR1 LNHDA and CDR2 SQIVND (reference sequence). CDR3 amino acids: CASTTTGGEQETQYF. CDR3 bases: TGTGCCAGTACGACGACAGGGGGCGAGCAAGAGACCCAGTACTTC.

This clone was picked up a small number of times. The J gene is TRBJ1-5, the V gene TRBV7-9; tentative D call: TRBD1 (5 bases). V was cut by 5 bases and J by 5 bases, with 13 bases left in between. Germline loops: CDR1 SEHNR, CDR2 FQNEAQ (reference sequence). The CDR3 length is 14 residues. This chain's CDR3 is CASSDRQSDQPQHF. For the CDR3, the DNA is TGTGCCAGCAGCGATCGACAGAGCGATCAGCCCCAGCATTTT.